This T cell receptor beta chain was recovered during a study of OX40 agonist ivuxolimab in advanced cancers. Study as a whole: The patients' treatment was ivuxolimab, an agonistic anti-OX40 (CD134) antibody. Melanoma, hepatocellular carcinoma, head and neck or renal cell cancer occurred in dose-escalation patients.

Assay: immunoSEQ multiplex PCR; the TCRdb copy retains only in-frame clones and omits some. The sample consists of about 68,000 clones, 85% to 95% of them appearing once. On cycle 4 day 1 and cycle 7 day 1, as well as at baseline, blood was sampled. This clone is a singleton in its sample. The V and J ends lost 2 bases and 5 bases respectively, with 13 bases between them. The CDR3 covers 14 residues. Germline CDR1 and CDR2: SEHNR and FQNEAQ (reference sequence). This receptor was identified in an adult with an advanced solid tumor such as melanoma, head and neck, liver or kidney cancer. Sequencing used CD4+ or CD8+ T cells sorted from blood, obtained in a trial of the OX40 agonist ivuxolimab. The chain uses TRBV7-9 and TRBJ2-7; possible D gene TRBD2, 6 bases. CDR3 sequence: CASSLPMTGDEQYF. For the CDR3, the DNA is TGTGCCAGCAGCTTACCAATGACGGGGGACGAGCAGTACTTC.